This record looks at one TCR beta chain sequence and its context. This clonotype appeared a single time. Its antigen remains unidentified. Base quality data are lacking; no much larger clone is found one base away. One read gives only weak evidence. CDR1 and CDR2 are read off the germline V gene (reference sequence) as LNHNV and YYDKDF. V is clipped by 4 bases and J by 1 base, and the sequence between their germline boundaries is 17 bases long. From its cysteine to its phenylalanine, the CDR3 spans 17 amino acids. The retained sequence is limited to the CDR3, 51 bases, with the frame set at the first base. TCRdb lists the instrument as Illumina HiSeq 2500. Quantitative 5'-RACE with molecular barcodes was used to prepare TCR beta libraries. As for the original processing: Disease-linked TCR variants were identified with a new computational method built on a probabilistic model of VDJ rearrangement. TCRdb cleaned the public reads at Q25 with fastp, built clones with MiXCR and kept in-frame beta chains. Rows with a matching CDR3 protein are joined into one entry that keeps the most common DNA and genes. These V and J calls derive from TCRdb rather than the authors' analysis. This sample comprises approximately 220,000 distinct CDR3 sequences, about 17% of them detected only once. The ten biggest clones cover 42% of the sample.

This specimen comes from a study of CD8 T cells in ankylosing spondylitis (dated by TCRdb to between 2016 and 2019). Regarding the complete study: The study profiled T cell receptor beta repertoires in healthy donors and ankylosing spondylitis patients to find disease-linked TCR variants. The full study cohort was made up of about 24 ankylosing spondylitis patients and roughly 100 healthy donors. Peripheral blood was sampled, and synovial fluid was additionally collected from ankylosing spondylitis patients. The research as a whole found: Some motif variants were previously reported in synovial fluid and blood of reactive arthritis patients, suggesting common disease-initiation mechanisms. A TCR beta motif made up of eight or nine highly homologous amino acid variants appeared to be characteristic of blood from ankylosing spondylitis patients. In peripheral blood, the disease-linked clones were found at relatively low frequencies and had a CD8+ phenotype. The disease-linked clones were reported to be significantly enriched in matched synovial fluid samples from ankylosing spondylitis patients.

The rearranged chain carries TRBV15 and TRBJ1-5; TRBD1 is a possible D gene, resting on 5 matching bases. Sample: blood, either unsorted or a sorted T cell fraction (not recorded which). The source is a male donor with ankylosing spondylitis. The nucleotides read TGTGCCACCAGCACCGGGACGGGGGGATGGAGCAATCAGCCCCAGCATTTT. Translated, this gives CATSTGTGGWSNQPQHF.